The 21 T cell receptor beta chains below were found in one sample sequenced in a study of OX40 agonist ivuxolimab in advanced cancers. Repertoires were generated with immunoSEQ multiplex PCR, while TCRdb's copy carries only in-frame clones and drops some. This sample has 50,000 to 70,000 clones; around 93% occur once, and the top ten carry roughly 0.45%. The sequences come from CD4+ or CD8+ T cells sorted from blood, collected in a trial of the OX40 agonist ivuxolimab. The receptors were sampled from an adult with an advanced solid tumor such as melanoma, head and neck, liver or kidney cancer.

The DNA for the CDR3 is TGCGCCAGCAGCTTAGGGTCAGACTATGGCTACACCTTC. Translated, it gives CASSLGSDYGYTF. The V gene is TRBV5-1, the J gene TRBJ1-2; D is unclear. The V and J ends lost 2 bases and 3 bases respectively, with 8 bases between them. The CDR3 spans 13 residues. Germline CDR1 SGHRS, CDR2 YFSETQ.

V usage is TRBV29-1 and J usage is TRBJ1-2; D possibly corresponds to TRBD1 (5 bases). Germline loops: CDR1 SQVTM, CDR2 ANQGSEA. The V gene lost 4 bases and the J gene lost 8 bases, with 17 bases spanning the gap. CDR3 length: 13 amino acids. CDR3 nucleotide sequence: TGCAGCGTTGCCCAGGGAGGGTGGGGAGGCTACACCTTC. Its protein is CSVAQGGWGGYTF.

The V and J genes are TRBV2 and TRBJ2-1; D uncertain. This CDR3 comprises 12 residues. The germline CDR1 and CDR2 sequences are SNHLY and FYNNEI. V was pared by 7 bases and J by 4 bases, with 8 bases between. The CDR3 DNA reads as TGTGCCAGCAACCCCGTGTACAATGAGCAGTTCTTC. Residues: CASNPVYNEQFF.

The chain recombines TRBV2 with TRBJ1-6; the D gene is possibly TRBD1 (5 bases). The CDR3 extends over 15 amino acids. In germline, CDR1 is SNHLY, CDR2 FYNNEI. Between the trimmed V and J ends, which lost 4 bases and 10 bases, there was a span of 17 bases. CDR3 in amino acids: CASSAGGRRFSPLHF. The DNA of the CDR3 is TGTGCCAGCAGTGCCGGGGGACGAAGGTTCTCACCCCTCCACTTT.

V is TRBV7-6 and J is TRBJ1-1; 9 bases map to TRBD1. With 2 bases clipped from V and 4 bases from J, the junction kept 5 bases outside the gene matches. CDR3 size: 15 residues. Germline V gene sequence: CDR1 SGHVS, CDR2 FNYEAQ. The CDR3 loop reads CASSLQQGASTEAFF. CDR3 nucleotides: TGTGCCAGCAGCTTACAACAGGGGGCGAGCACTGAAGCTTTCTTT.

This chain uses TRBV28 with TRBJ2-2, with 8 nucleotides matching TRBD1. CDR1 is MDHEN and CDR2 is SYDVKM in the germline V gene. V trimming: 1 base; J trimming: 6 bases; junction bases outside the gene matches: 10. The CDR3 contains 17 residues. The CDR3 DNA reads as TGTGCCAGCAGTTTATACGTGGGCAGGGGGCGTTCCGGGGAGCTGTTTTTT. It encodes CASSLYVGRGRSGELFF.

This clone was seen only a few times. This rearrangement joins TRBV30 to TRBJ1-1, with 9 bases aligning to TRBD1. After removal of 2 bases from V and 3 bases from J, the junction contained 4 bases not matched to a gene. In germline, CDR1 is GTSNPN, CDR2 SVGIG (reference sequence). CDR3 length: 14 residues. CDR3 in DNA: TGTGCCTGGAGTTTCCGGGACAGGGACACTGAAGCTTTCTTT. It codes for CAWSFRDRDTEAFF.

The CDR3 region is CASSADRASTDTQYF. CDR3 coding DNA: TGCGCCAGCAGCGCAGACAGGGCTAGCACAGATACGCAGTATTTT. The V call is TRBV5-1, the J call TRBJ2-3; 7 bases match TRBD1. CDR1 and CDR2 (germline): SGHRS, YFSETQ. The CDR3 is 15 residues long. V was clipped by 4 bases and J by 0 bases; unmatched bases: 5.

The rearrangement joins TRBV19 to TRBJ1-3; D uncertain. V was clipped by 11 bases and J by 4 bases, with 15 bases between them. CDR3 length: 13 amino acids. Germline CDR1 is LNHDA and CDR2 is SQIVND (reference sequence). CDR3 nucleotide sequence: TGTGCCCAAAAGGCAGATGCGGGAAACACCATATATTTT. Translation gives CAQKADAGNTIYF.

The sample holds one count of this clone. The CDR3 protein is CASSIGADDGYTF. DNA for the CDR3: TGTGCCAGTAGTATCGGGGCGGACGATGGCTACACCTTC. The V gene is TRBV19, the J gene TRBJ1-2; D is possibly TRBD1 (5 bases). The V gene's germline CDR1 is LNHDA and CDR2 SQIVND (reference sequence). The CDR3 has 13 residues. V lost 3 bases and J lost 6, with 11 bases in between.

Details on this clone: The same CDR3 can be traced to other DNA sequences in this sample. The chain is built from TRBV18 and TRBJ1-5; possibly TRBD1 for D (6 bases). Trimming removed 2 bases from V and 1 base from J, with 6 bases in between. Per the germline V gene, CDR1 is KGHSH and CDR2 is LQKENI. This CDR3 contains 14 residues. Here the CDR3 DNA reads TGTGCCAGCTCACCAGGGGGCAGCAATCAGCCCCAGCATTTT. Protein product: CASSPGGSNQPQHF.

As DNA, the CDR3 is TGTGCCAGTAGGCTAGGGGACAGGGCAACCCCCAACAATGAGCAGTTCTTC. As protein: CASRLGDRATPNNEQFF. The rearrangement joins TRBV19 to TRBJ2-1, with TRBD1 matching over 9 bases. Germline CDR1 LNHDA, CDR2 SQIVND (reference sequence). The CDR3 contains 17 residues. Germline trimming cut 6 bases from V and 5 bases from J; bases unmatched to any gene: 14.

The chain has TRBV15 and TRBJ2-7; D is perhaps TRBD2 (5 bases). From germline, CDR1 is LNHNV and CDR2 YYDKDF (reference sequence). The CDR3 is made up of 18 amino acids. The V gene lost 3 bases and the J gene lost 0 bases, with 21 bases spanning the gap. The CDR3 sequence is CATSSDHLLSGSSYEQYF. The CDR3 DNA is TGTGCCACCAGCAGTGATCACCTTTTAAGCGGAAGCTCCTACGAGCAGTACTTC.

This chain joins TRBV7-9 and TRBJ2-2, with D tentatively TRBD2 (6 bases). The germline V gene encodes CDR1 SEHNR and CDR2 FQNEAQ (reference sequence). V was shortened by 6 bases and J by 3 bases, with 11 bases between the two germline ends. The CDR3 totals 14 residues. CDR3 in DNA: TGTGCCAGCAGGCTATGGGGGGACACCGGGGAGCTGTTTTTT. The encoded protein is CASRLWGDTGELFF.

This clone was picked up one time. The CDR3 here is CASTAAWGARYEQYF. The CDR3 nucleotides read TGTGCCAGCACCGCAGCGTGGGGGGCGCGGTACGAGCAGTACTTC. The chain links TRBV6-5 to TRBJ2-7, with D perhaps being TRBD1 or TRBD2 (6 bases each). Trimming cost V 7 bases and J 4 bases, with 20 bases left between them. The germline V gene has CDR1 MNHEY and CDR2 SVGAGI. The CDR3 sequence is 15 residues long.

V and J are TRBV7-9 and TRBJ2-3, with TRBD1 as a possible D gene (6 bases). The CDR3 totals 19 residues. V lost 5 bases, J lost 2 bases, and 26 bases lay in between. The germline V gene has CDR1 SEHNR and CDR2 FQNEAQ (reference sequence). The CDR3 region is CASSTHPGTHYRPTDTQYF. The CDR3 bases are TGTGCCAGCAGCACTCACCCCGGGACACATTACCGACCCACAGATACGCAGTATTTT.

The J gene is TRBJ2-2, the V gene TRBV5-8, with TRBD2 matching 8 bases. This CDR3 comprises 15 residues. Germline V gene data show CDR1 as SGHTS and CDR2 as YDEGEE. The V gene end was trimmed by 3 bases and the J gene end by 2 bases; junction bases not matched to a gene: 3. In DNA form, the CDR3 reads TGTGCCAGCAGCTCCGCGGGGGGAAACACCGGGGAGCTGTTTTTT. It translates to CASSSAGGNTGELFF.

J is TRBJ2-7 and V is TRBV27, with D possibly being TRBD1 (5 bases). V lost 2 bases and J 4 bases, leaving 15 bases between the germline ends. Germline V lookup: CDR1 MNHEY, CDR2 SMNVEV (reference sequence). This CDR3 is built from 15 residues. The CDR3 DNA reads TGTGCCAGCAGTTTACGAGGAGTGGGGCTTTACGAGCAGTACTTC. Its translation: CASSLRGVGLYEQYF.

The V call is TRBV4-3, the J call TRBJ1-1; 7 nucleotides match TRBD1. Germline-derived CDR1 and CDR2 are LGHNA and YSLEER. V lost 3 bases to trimming and J lost 1 base; unmatched junction nucleotides: 5. The CDR3 totals 15 residues. The CDR3 coding sequence is TGCGCCAGCAGCCAGCTCGGACAGGAGAACACTGAAGCTTTCTTT. Translating gives CASSQLGQENTEAFF.

This clone was recorded once. The chain is built from TRBV7-8 and TRBJ2-1; TRBD2 matches at 12 bases. With V trimmed by 6 bases and J by 7 bases, 4 bases remained unmatched. Per germline, CDR1 SGHVS and CDR2 FQNEAQ. This CDR3 spans 14 amino acids. This chain's CDR3 is CASRRTSGTNEQFF. The CDR3 DNA is TGTGCCAGCAGGCGGACTAGCGGGACGAATGAGCAGTTCTTC.

The chain employs TRBV18 and TRBJ2-1, with 8 bases that match TRBD2. Germline V lookup: CDR1 KGHSH, CDR2 LQKENI. The CDR3 totals 15 residues. J was trimmed by 3 bases and V by 2 bases; bases with no gene match: 3. The CDR3 reads CASSPGLASYNEQFF. The CDR3 DNA sequence: TGTGCCAGCTCACCAGGACTAGCAAGCTACAATGAGCAGTTCTTC.